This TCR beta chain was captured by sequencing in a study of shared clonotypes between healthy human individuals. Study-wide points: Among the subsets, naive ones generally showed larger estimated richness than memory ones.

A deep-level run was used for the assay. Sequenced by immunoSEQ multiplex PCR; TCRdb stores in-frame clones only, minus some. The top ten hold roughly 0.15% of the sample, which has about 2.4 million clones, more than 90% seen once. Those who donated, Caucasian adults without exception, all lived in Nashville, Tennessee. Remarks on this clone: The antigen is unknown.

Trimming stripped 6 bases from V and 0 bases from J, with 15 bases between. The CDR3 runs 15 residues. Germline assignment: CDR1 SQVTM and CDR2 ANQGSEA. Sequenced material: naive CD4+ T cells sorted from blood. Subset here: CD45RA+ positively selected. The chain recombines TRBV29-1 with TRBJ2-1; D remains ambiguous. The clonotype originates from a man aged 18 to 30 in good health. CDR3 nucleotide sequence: TGCAGCGTCGGCCCCCGTCTAAGCTCCTACAATGAGCAGTTCTTC. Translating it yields CSVGPRLSSYNEQFF.